A selection of T cell receptor beta chains follows, all from one sample in a study of identifying expanded T cells in peripheral blood. The repertoire was sequenced with immunoSEQ multiplex PCR; TCRdb's copy has only in-frame clones and lacks some. The table shows around 56,000 clones, with approximately 80% occurring only once. Sequencing was done on a sample of blood. The receptors shown here come from a person aged 18 to 75 in good health. The conserved cysteine and the conserved F or W are not part of the CDR3 here. A D gene is named only where the DNA matches it firmly.

CDR3aa: ASSRKQETQY; v_gene: TRBV19; j_gene: TRBJ2-5; d_gene: .
CDR3aa: ASSLTSYEKLF; v_gene: TRBV11-3; j_gene: TRBJ1-4; d_gene: .
CDR3aa: SAGEGARGYT; v_gene: TRBV29-1; j_gene: TRBJ1-2; d_gene: TRBD1
CDR3aa: ASETRLNTEAF; v_gene: TRBV6-1; j_gene: TRBJ1-1; d_gene: .
CDR3aa: ASSLVPGVGETQY; v_gene: TRBV7-2; j_gene: TRBJ2-5; d_gene: .
CDR3aa: SGWYRTGGETQY; v_gene: TRBV29-1; j_gene: TRBJ2-3; d_gene: TRBD1
CDR3aa: ASSPGTLSYEQY; v_gene: TRBV2; j_gene: TRBJ2-7; d_gene: .
CDR3aa: ASSNRGGNTIY; v_gene: TRBV9; j_gene: TRBJ1-3; d_gene: TRBD1
CDR3aa: SVGTGNTIY; v_gene: TRBV29-1; j_gene: TRBJ1-3; d_gene: .
CDR3aa: SVAPVGHEQF; v_gene: TRBV29-1; j_gene: TRBJ2-1; d_gene: .
CDR3aa: ASSPLPAGYNSPLH; v_gene: TRBV6-6; j_gene: TRBJ1-6; d_gene: .
CDR3aa: ASSSYRAEKQF; v_gene: TRBV7-2; j_gene: TRBJ2-1; d_gene: .
CDR3aa: ASSVRGENYGYT; v_gene: TRBV9; j_gene: TRBJ1-2; d_gene: .
CDR3aa: ASRRQGAMGTDTQY; v_gene: TRBV7-2; j_gene: TRBJ2-3; d_gene: TRBD1
CDR3aa: ASSTPTGWAEAF; v_gene: TRBV28; j_gene: TRBJ1-1; d_gene: .
CDR3aa: ASSQERANSRNTEAF; v_gene: TRBV14; j_gene: TRBJ1-1; d_gene: .
CDR3aa: ASSWATGGRMAIQY; v_gene: TRBV7-2; j_gene: TRBJ2-4; d_gene: TRBD2
CDR3aa: ASSLKATSGRNEQF; v_gene: TRBV5-4; j_gene: TRBJ2-1; d_gene: TRBD2
CDR3aa: ASSLGHPGANVLT; v_gene: TRBV5-1; j_gene: TRBJ2-6; d_gene: .
CDR3aa: ASTNYSTDTQY; v_gene: TRBV11-3; j_gene: TRBJ2-3; d_gene: .
CDR3aa: ASSQGLAGGGVAETQY; v_gene: TRBV4-1; j_gene: TRBJ2-5; d_gene: TRBD2
CDR3aa: ATSRAQAERDGYT; v_gene: TRBV15; j_gene: TRBJ1-2; d_gene: .
CDR3aa: ASSLARRQINEKLF; v_gene: TRBV11-2; j_gene: TRBJ1-4; d_gene: .
CDR3aa: ASSVSVLIYEQY; v_gene: TRBV2; j_gene: TRBJ2-7; d_gene: .
CDR3aa: ASSQGQNTEAF; v_gene: TRBV18; j_gene: TRBJ1-1; d_gene: .
CDR3aa: ASSLLRWDNEKLF; v_gene: TRBV11-2; j_gene: TRBJ1-4; d_gene: .
CDR3aa: ASSPGPMGLF; v_gene: TRBV4-2; j_gene: TRBJ2-2; d_gene: .
CDR3aa: ASSPQGTYNEQF; v_gene: TRBV28; j_gene: TRBJ2-1; d_gene: TRBD1
CDR3aa: ASSTGQAGETQY; v_gene: TRBV9; j_gene: TRBJ2-5; d_gene: TRBD1
CDR3aa: ASSSLLSSTEAF; v_gene: TRBV5-1; j_gene: TRBJ1-1; d_gene: .
CDR3aa: ASSPAGSAYTGELF; v_gene: TRBV5-5; j_gene: TRBJ2-2; d_gene: .
CDR3aa: ASGPTNEQF; v_gene: TRBV9; j_gene: TRBJ2-1; d_gene: .
CDR3aa: ASSLALGGSGGYT; v_gene: TRBV11-2; j_gene: TRBJ1-2; d_gene: .
CDR3aa: ASSSSASQAF; v_gene: TRBV6-5; j_gene: TRBJ1-1; d_gene: .
CDR3aa: ASSDLYEQY; v_gene: TRBV10-2; j_gene: TRBJ2-7; d_gene: .
CDR3aa: ASSLGRGKGNQPQH; v_gene: TRBV13; j_gene: TRBJ1-5; d_gene: .
CDR3aa: ASSISRGDAF; v_gene: TRBV19; j_gene: TRBJ1-1; d_gene: .
CDR3aa: ASSIGGGPQETQY; v_gene: TRBV5-1; j_gene: TRBJ2-5; d_gene: TRBD2
CDR3aa: ASSWVVNTEAF; v_gene: TRBV11-2; j_gene: TRBJ1-1; d_gene: .
CDR3aa: ASRAINNEQF; v_gene: TRBV6-1; j_gene: TRBJ2-1; d_gene: .
CDR3aa: ASSLASLNSPLH; v_gene: TRBV7-2; j_gene: TRBJ1-6; d_gene: .
CDR3aa: ASSAEIGTAQGNEQF; v_gene: TRBV6-8; j_gene: TRBJ2-1; d_gene: .
CDR3aa: ATRASGFQETQY; v_gene: TRBV7-9; j_gene: TRBJ2-5; d_gene: TRBD2
CDR3aa: ASSVGRFTGELF; v_gene: TRBV9; j_gene: TRBJ2-2; d_gene: .
CDR3aa: ASSVVAGGATDTQY; v_gene: TRBV9; j_gene: TRBJ2-3; d_gene: TRBD2
CDR3aa: ASSLDFWTNEKLF; v_gene: TRBV7-2; j_gene: TRBJ1-4; d_gene: .
CDR3aa: ASSRGDSTDTQY; v_gene: TRBV5-1; j_gene: TRBJ2-3; d_gene: .
CDR3aa: ASSVTGMGTDTQY; v_gene: TRBV9; j_gene: TRBJ2-3; d_gene: .
CDR3aa: ASSQSRQGIETQY; v_gene: TRBV14; j_gene: TRBJ2-5; d_gene: TRBD1
CDR3aa: ASRKAGGLDEQF; v_gene: TRBV6-6; j_gene: TRBJ2-1; d_gene: TRBD2
CDR3aa: ASSPPNRGGGYT; v_gene: TRBV19; j_gene: TRBJ1-2; d_gene: .
CDR3aa: ASSLHKGVFMNTEAF; v_gene: TRBV7-9; j_gene: TRBJ1-1; d_gene: .
CDR3aa: ASSYGGITNYGYT; v_gene: TRBV6-5; j_gene: TRBJ1-2; d_gene: .